Each of the 27 T cell receptor beta chains below was sequenced from the same sample in a study of cytomegalovirus exposure and HLA in healthy donors. PCR employed 60 Vbeta and 13 Jbeta primers. Assay: immunoSEQ multiplex PCR; the TCRdb copy retains only in-frame clones and omits some. The data show approximately 160,000 clones, about 71% seen once. Sequencing was performed on PBMCs. The receptors were gathered from a man between 50 and 59 years old in good health and CMV-seronegative.

The rearrangement links TRBV5-1 to TRBJ2-3; D might be TRBD1 (6 bases). Germline CDR1 SGHRS, CDR2 YFSETQ. Trimming took 3 bases from V and 1 from J, leaving 12 bases between them. The CDR3 contains 15 residues. As DNA, the CDR3 is TGCGCCAGCAGCTCCCAGGGGTTTGGCACAGATACGCAGTATTTT. Its translation: CASSSQGFGTDTQYF.

As to this clone: The CDR3 does not close with the conserved phenylalanine or tryptophan, likely indicating a read error. The DNA is left out, because the CDR3 cannot be placed on it with certainty; the CDR3 is given as TCRdb lists it. V and J are TRBV27 and TRBJ2-7; the D call of TRBD1 is as the table states it, not checked on the DNA. The germline CDR1 and CDR2 sequences are MNHEY and SMNVEV (reference sequence). The CDR3 spans 13 amino acids, including both terminal residues. Here the CDR3 reads CASSVDRGGALIL.

The V call is TRBV5-6, the J call TRBJ2-7, with 9 bases fitting TRBD1. The CDR3 covers 15 residues. Germline CDR1 and CDR2: SGHDT and YYEEEE. With 4 bases clipped from V and 2 bases from J, the junction kept 7 bases outside the gene matches. The CDR3 here is CASSRRQGGPYEQYF. The CDR3 DNA is TGTGCCAGCAGCCGGAGACAGGGGGGCCCCTACGAGCAGTACTTC.

The chain has TRBV5-1 and TRBJ2-3; perhaps TRBD2 as D (6 bases). Per the germline V gene, CDR1 is SGHRS and CDR2 is YFSETQ. This CDR3 region has 16 residues. Trimming removed 6 bases at V and 0 bases at J, with 17 bases between. This CDR3 is CASMRGFRESTDTQYF. In nucleotides, the CDR3 is TGCGCCAGCATGCGGGGTTTCAGGGAAAGCACAGATACGCAGTATTTT.

Comment on this clone: At one boundary the junction diverges from the germline segment, which might be a read error. The chain combines TRBV14 with TRBJ2-3; D gene unclear. The CDR3 is 16 amino acids. The germline gives CDR1 SGHDN, CDR2 FVKESK. Here the CDR3 DNA reads TGTGCCGGCAGCCAAGATAAGCGAAGGAGCACAGATACGCAGTATTTT. Amino acid sequence: CAGSQDKRRSTDTQYF.

V is TRBV5-4 and J is TRBJ2-3; D may be TRBD1 (6 bases). The CDR3 length is 15 residues. Germline loops: CDR1 SGHNT, CDR2 YYREEE (reference sequence). Trimming left V 0 bases short and J 3 bases short, with 11 bases between. CDR3 residues: CASSLGGGGTDTQYF. The CDR3 DNA follows: TGTGCCAGCAGCTTGGGAGGGGGTGGAACAGATACGCAGTATTTT.

This clone was observed a handful of times. The J gene is TRBJ1-1, the V gene TRBV5-1; 8 bases line up with TRBD1. The V gene's germline CDR1 is SGHRS and CDR2 YFSETQ. V was clipped by 6 bases and J by 5 bases; unmatched bases: 9. The CDR3 sequence is 14 residues long. CDR3 DNA: TGCGCCAGCACAACAGGGGGAGCGGGGACTGAAGCTTTCTTT. Its translation is CASTTGGAGTEAFF.

This clone was seen once. The chain joins TRBV5-6 to TRBJ1-5, with 7 bases aligning to TRBD1. This CDR3 comprises 14 residues. V lost 4 bases to trimming and J lost 4 bases; unmatched junction nucleotides: 5. CDR1 is SGHDT and CDR2 is YYEEEE in the germline V gene. DNA for the CDR3: TGTGCCAGCAGCCATACAGGGGTAAATCAGCCCCAGCATTTT. Protein sequence: CASSHTGVNQPQHF.

The chain carries TRBV25-1 and TRBJ2-1; 9 nucleotides line up with TRBD2. Looked up from germline, CDR1 is MGHDK and CDR2 is SYGVNS. There are 17 residues in the CDR3. V dropped 2 bases and J dropped 3; count of bases not matched to a gene: 8. The CDR3: CASSEDYSGGLYNEQFF. As DNA, the CDR3 is TGTGCCAGCAGTGAAGATTATAGCGGGGGCCTCTACAATGAGCAGTTCTTC.

This clone was observed a few times. The gene calls are TRBV27 and TRBJ1-2; TRBD1 is a possible D gene (5 bases). V shed 0 bases and J shed 8 bases, with 16 bases lying between them. CDR3 length: 15 amino acids. The germline gives CDR1 MNHEY, CDR2 SMNVEV (reference sequence). The DNA for the CDR3 is TGTGCCAGCAGTTTATCCCAGGGCGGTAGAGGAGGCTACACCTTC. Its translation: CASSLSQGGRGGYTF.

In its sample, this clone was seen a few times. The CDR3 loop reads CASSPRCDSPLHF. The CDR3 DNA reads as TGTGCCAGCAGCCCCCGTTGTGATTCACCCCTCCACTTT. The rearrangement links TRBV21-1 to TRBJ1-6. TRBV21-1 is noted as a pseudogene. CDR3 size: 13 residues.

This clone was observed a few times. The V call is TRBV12-2, the J call TRBJ1-5. TRBV12-2 is a pseudogene. The CDR3 consists of 15 residues. The CDR3 nucleotides are TGTGCAAGTCGCTTAGGGAGGGACGGCAATCAGCCCCAGCATTTT. Encoded protein: CASRLGRDGNQPQHF.

The CDR3 reads CASSYRTGYRKLFF. For the CDR3, the DNA is TGTGCCAGCAGTTACCGCACAGGGTACCGAAAACTGTTTTTT. J is TRBJ1-4 and V is TRBV6-5; possibly TRBD1 for D (6 bases). Germline lookup yields CDR1 MNHEY and CDR2 SVGAGI. V was trimmed by 2 bases and J by 10 bases, leaving 14 bases between them. The CDR3 has 14 residues.

The gene calls are TRBV7-9 and TRBJ2-7, with TRBD1 matching 8 bases. Germline V gene data show CDR1 as SEHNR and CDR2 as FQNEAQ (reference sequence). CDR3 size: 15 residues. The J segment lost 1 base and the V segment lost 1 base, leaving 3 bases of the junction unmatched. CDR3 nucleotides: TGTGCCAGCAGCTTAGTTCAGGGGGCATCCTACGAGCAGTACTTC. It specifies CASSLVQGASYEQYF.

This clone was detected only once. This chain links TRBV7-9 with TRBJ2-1, with D possibly matching TRBD2 (5 bases). The CDR3 sequence is 13 residues long. Germline V gene sequence: CDR1 SEHNR, CDR2 FQNEAQ (reference sequence). V gave up 2 bases and J gave up 9 bases, with 11 bases separating them. CDR3 DNA: TGTGCCAGCAGCTTAAGGGCGGGTGTTGAGCAGTTCTTC. Its translation: CASSLRAGVEQFF. The full variable domain, with the rest looked up from reference TRBV7-9 and TRBJ2-1, is DTGVSQNPRHKITKRGQNVTFRCDPISEHNRLYWYRQTLGQGPEFLTYFQNEAQLEKSRLLSDRFSAERPKGSFSTLEIQRTEQGDSAMYLCASSLRAGVEQFFGPGTRLTVL.

The chain links TRBV18 to TRBJ2-3; possibly TRBD2 for D (7 bases). Germline V lookup: CDR1 KGHSH, CDR2 LQKENI. Trimming cost V 4 bases and J 1 base, with 15 bases left between them. The CDR3 runs 16 residues. Here the CDR3 DNA reads TGTGCCAGCTCACTGAGGGGGGGGCCGGGCACAGATACGCAGTATTTT. This gives the protein CASSLRGGPGTDTQYF. Filled out from reference TRBV18 and TRBJ2-3, the complete variable domain reads NAGVMQNPRHLVRRRGQEARLRCSPMKGHSHVYWYRQLPEEGLKFMVYLQKENIIDESGMPKERFSAEFPKEGPSILRIQQVVRGDSAAYFCASSLRGGPGTDTQYFGPGTRLTVL.

This chain connects TRBV10-3 to TRBJ2-1; 13 bases fit TRBD2. CDR3 length equals 14 residues. Trimming at V came to 5 bases and at J to 6 bases, leaving 1 base not matched to a gene. The V gene's germline CDR1 is ENHRY and CDR2 SYGVKD. The CDR3 sequence: CAISTSGGANEQFF. The CDR3 nucleotides are TGTGCCATCAGTACTAGCGGGGGGGCCAATGAGCAGTTCTTC.

The chain recombines TRBV5-8 with TRBJ2-3, with D possibly matching TRBD2 (5 bases). The germline CDR1 and CDR2 sequences are SGHTS and YDEGEE. The CDR3 is made up of 14 amino acids. With 5 bases removed from V and 0 bases from J, the gap between germline ends came to 10 bases. The CDR3 DNA reads TGTGCCAGCAGGCGGGCCTCTAGCACAGATACGCAGTATTTT. As protein: CASRRASSTDTQYF.

The chain links TRBV29-1 to TRBJ2-5; 8 bases fit TRBD1. Trimming removed 8 bases from V and 2 bases from J; junction bases left unmatched: 4. Germline loops: CDR1 SQVTM, CDR2 ANQGSEA. The CDR3 loop spans 12 amino acids. The CDR3: CSFWTGQETQYF. The DNA of the CDR3 is TGCAGCTTTTGGACAGGGCAAGAGACCCAGTACTTC.

This clone was recorded a few times. The chain combines TRBV20-1 with TRBJ2-7; a possible D gene is TRBD1 (7 bases). Trimming pared 5 bases from V and 7 bases from J, leaving 12 bases between. This CDR3 is built from 11 residues. Germline V gene data show CDR1 as DFQATT and CDR2 as SNEGSKA (reference sequence). CDR3: CSALQGGEQYF. The CDR3 DNA reads TGCAGTGCTCTCCAGGGGGGTGAGCAGTACTTC.

This clone has a single count. The chain uses TRBV6-1 and TRBJ2-3; tentative D call: TRBD2 (7 bases). CDR3 length: 17 residues. Germline values: CDR1 MNHNS, CDR2 SASEGT. Trimming stripped 4 bases from V and 2 bases from J, with 19 bases between. The CDR3 loop is CASSGGRGGPATDTQYF. CDR3 nucleotide sequence: TGTGCCAGCAGTGGAGGGAGGGGGGGGCCGGCCACAGATACGCAGTATTTT.

The chain joins TRBV28 to TRBJ2-1; possibly TRBD1 for D (5 bases). Germline CDR1 is MDHEN and CDR2 is SYDVKM. V was trimmed by 2 bases and J by 3 bases, leaving 14 bases between them. The CDR3 totals 16 residues. The CDR3 sequence: CASSLGYQGIYNEQFF. DNA for the CDR3: TGTGCCAGCAGTTTAGGTTACCAGGGTATCTACAATGAGCAGTTCTTC.

This clone has at least ten counts. The chain couples TRBV10-3 to TRBJ1-6; 11 positions match TRBD1. The trim removed 0 bases at V and 3 bases at J, leaving 4 bases unmatched. Germline assignment: CDR1 ENHRY and CDR2 SYGVKD. The CDR3 runs 18 residues. The CDR3 bases are TGTGCCATCAGTGAGTCGAGGGGGACAGGGGGCTATAATTCACCCCTCCACTTT. Its translation is CAISESRGTGGYNSPLHF.

As regards this clone: Other DNA variants within this sample encode the same CDR3. The chain has TRBV7-2 and TRBJ2-5, with a possible D match to TRBD2 (5 bases). V shed 0 bases and J shed 5 bases, with 10 bases lying between them. The CDR3 totals 14 residues. Germline CDR1 and CDR2: SGHTA and FQGNSA. CDR3 sequence reads: CASSLAGRGETQYF. DNA of the CDR3: TGTGCCAGCAGCTTAGCGGGAAGAGGGGAGACCCAGTACTTC.

This rearrangement joins TRBV11-1 to TRBJ2-5, with 10 bases matching TRBD1. The CDR3 is 14 amino acids. Germline V gene sequence: CDR1 SGHAT, CDR2 FQDESV (reference sequence). Trimming cost V 4 bases and J 5 bases; bases outside gene matches: 4. Here the CDR3 DNA reads TGTGCCAGCAGCTCGACAGGGGGCGGTGAGACCCAGTACTTC. Translation: CASSSTGGGETQYF. Complete variable domain (other parts from reference TRBV11-1 and TRBJ2-5): EAEVAQSPRYKITEKSQAVAFWCDPISGHATLYWYRQILGQGPELLVQFQDESVVDDSQLPKDRFSAERLKGVDSTLKIQPAELGDSAMYLCASSSTGGGETQYFGPGTRLLVL.

The chain uses TRBV9 and TRBJ2-4; perhaps TRBD1 as D (6 bases). Looked up from germline, CDR1 is SGDLS and CDR2 is YYNGEE. The CDR3 is 16 residues long. Trimming left V 3 bases short and J 0 bases short, with 13 bases between. CDR3 nucleotide sequence: TGTGCCAGCAGCGCCCGGGACACCTTAGCCAAAAACATTCAGTACTTC. The encoded protein is CASSARDTLAKNIQYF.

J is TRBJ2-7 and V is TRBV18; tentatively, D is TRBD1 (5 bases). Germline V lookup: CDR1 KGHSH, CDR2 LQKENI. CDR3 length: 15 residues. Trimming took 3 bases from V and 2 from J, leaving 14 bases between them. CDR3 sequence reads: CASSPATATTYEQYF. In DNA form, the CDR3 reads TGTGCCAGCTCACCGGCGACAGCCACGACCTACGAGCAGTACTTC.